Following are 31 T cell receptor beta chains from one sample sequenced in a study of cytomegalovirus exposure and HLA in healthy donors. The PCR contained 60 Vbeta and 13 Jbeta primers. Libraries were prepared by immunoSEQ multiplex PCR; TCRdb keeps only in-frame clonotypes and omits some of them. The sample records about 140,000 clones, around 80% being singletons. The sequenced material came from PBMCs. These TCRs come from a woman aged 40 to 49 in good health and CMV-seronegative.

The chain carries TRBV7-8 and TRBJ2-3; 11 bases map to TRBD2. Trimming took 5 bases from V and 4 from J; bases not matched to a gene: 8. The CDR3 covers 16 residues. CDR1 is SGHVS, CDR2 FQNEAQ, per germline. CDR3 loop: CASSLGSSGGPDTQYF. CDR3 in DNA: TGTGCCAGCAGCCTGGGATCTAGCGGGGGGCCAGATACGCAGTATTTT.

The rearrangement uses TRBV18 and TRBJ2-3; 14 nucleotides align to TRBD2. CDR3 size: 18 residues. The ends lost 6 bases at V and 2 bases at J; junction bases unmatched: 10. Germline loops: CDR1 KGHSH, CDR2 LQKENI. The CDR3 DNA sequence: TGTGCCAGCTCCCCCGGGACTAGCGGGGGTAAATTCACAGATACGCAGTATTTT. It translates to CASSPGTSGGKFTDTQYF.

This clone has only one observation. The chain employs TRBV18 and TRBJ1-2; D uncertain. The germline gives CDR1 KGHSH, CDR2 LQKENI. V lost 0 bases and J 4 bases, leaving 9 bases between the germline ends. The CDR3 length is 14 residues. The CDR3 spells CASSPPAAFYGYTF. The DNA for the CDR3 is TGTGCCAGCTCACCACCAGCAGCGTTCTATGGCTACACCTTC.

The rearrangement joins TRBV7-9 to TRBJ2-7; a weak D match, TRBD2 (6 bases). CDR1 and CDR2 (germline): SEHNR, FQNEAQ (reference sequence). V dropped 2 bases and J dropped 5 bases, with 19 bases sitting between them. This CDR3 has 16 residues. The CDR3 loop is CASSLIEAGPVDEQYF. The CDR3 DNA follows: TGTGCCAGCAGCTTAATCGAGGCGGGACCGGTGGACGAGCAGTACTTC. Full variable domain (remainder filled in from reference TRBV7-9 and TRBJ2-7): DTGVSQNPRHKITKRGQNVTFRCDPISEHNRLYWYRQTLGQGPEFLTYFQNEAQLEKSRLLSDRFSAERPKGSFSTLEIQRTEQGDSAMYLCASSLIEAGPVDEQYFGPGTRLTVT.

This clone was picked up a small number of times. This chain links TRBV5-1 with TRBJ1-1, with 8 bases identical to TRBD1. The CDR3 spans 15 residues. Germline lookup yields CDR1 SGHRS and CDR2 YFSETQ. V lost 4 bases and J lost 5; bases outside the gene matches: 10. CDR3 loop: CASSARGQEWTEAFF. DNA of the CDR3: TGCGCCAGCAGCGCCCGGGGACAGGAGTGGACTGAAGCTTTCTTT.

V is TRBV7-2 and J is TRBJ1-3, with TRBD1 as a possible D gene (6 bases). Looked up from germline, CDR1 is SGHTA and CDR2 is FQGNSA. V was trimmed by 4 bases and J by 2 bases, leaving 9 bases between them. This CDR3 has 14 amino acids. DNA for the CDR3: TGTGCCAGCAGCTCGACAGGAGCTGGAAACACCATATATTTT. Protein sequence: CASSSTGAGNTIYF. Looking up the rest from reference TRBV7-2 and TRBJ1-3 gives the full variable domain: GAGVSQSPSNKVTEKGKDVELRCDPISGHTALYWYRQSLGQGLEFLIYFQGNSAPDKSGLPSDRFSAERTGGSVSTLTIQRTQQEDSAVYLCASSSTGAGNTIYFGEGSWLTVV.

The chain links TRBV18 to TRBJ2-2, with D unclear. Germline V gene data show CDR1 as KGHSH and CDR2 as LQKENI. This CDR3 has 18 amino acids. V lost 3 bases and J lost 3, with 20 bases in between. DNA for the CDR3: TGTGCCAGCTCACCCGACACACCCCAGGTCCCCTACACCGGGGAGCTGTTTTTT. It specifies CASSPDTPQVPYTGELFF.

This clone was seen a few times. The CDR3 nucleotides read TGTGCCAGCAGTCTTACGACATTGACGATCCCCCCTACGGCTAGCACAGATACGCAGTATTTT. This encodes CASSLTTLTIPPTASTDTQYF. The chain combines TRBV28 with TRBJ2-3; D call uncertain. This CDR3 contains 21 residues. V was trimmed by 5 bases and J by 0 bases, leaving 30 bases between them. Germline V gene lookup returns CDR1 MDHEN and CDR2 SYDVKM.

DNA for the CDR3: TGTGCCAGCAGCTTCGGCGGAGCTAACTATGGCTACACCTTC. It specifies CASSFGGANYGYTF. The chain has TRBV7-2 and TRBJ1-2; no definite D call. The CDR3 loop spans 14 amino acids. Deletions cut 3 bases from V and 0 bases from J, with 8 bases between. Germline assignment: CDR1 SGHTA and CDR2 FQGNSA.

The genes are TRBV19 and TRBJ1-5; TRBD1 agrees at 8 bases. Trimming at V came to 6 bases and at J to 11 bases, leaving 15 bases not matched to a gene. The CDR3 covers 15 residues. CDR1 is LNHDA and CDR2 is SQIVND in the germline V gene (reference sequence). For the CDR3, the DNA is TGTGCCAGTAGGAACAGCAGGGGGCGAGGTGTAGCCCAGCATTTT. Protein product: CASRNSRGRGVAQHF. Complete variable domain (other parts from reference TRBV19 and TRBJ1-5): DGGITQSPKYLFRKEGQNVTLSCEQNLNHDAMYWYRQDPGQGLRLIYYSQIVNDFQKGDIAEGYSVSREKKESFPLTVTSAQKNPTAFYLCASRNSRGRGVAQHFGDGTRLSIL.

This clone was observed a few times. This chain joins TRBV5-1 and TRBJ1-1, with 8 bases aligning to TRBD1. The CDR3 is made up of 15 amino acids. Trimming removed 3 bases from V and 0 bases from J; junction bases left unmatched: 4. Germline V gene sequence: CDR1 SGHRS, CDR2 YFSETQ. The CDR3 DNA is TGCGCCAGCAGCTCCGGACAGGGCATGAACACTGAAGCTTTCTTT. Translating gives CASSSGQGMNTEAFF.

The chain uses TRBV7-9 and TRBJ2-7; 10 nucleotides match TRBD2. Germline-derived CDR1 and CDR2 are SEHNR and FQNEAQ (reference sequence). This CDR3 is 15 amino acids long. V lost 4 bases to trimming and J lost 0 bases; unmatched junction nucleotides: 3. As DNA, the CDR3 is TGTGCCAGCAGCTCGACTAGCGGGTCCTCCTACGAGCAGTACTTC. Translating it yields CASSSTSGSSYEQYF.

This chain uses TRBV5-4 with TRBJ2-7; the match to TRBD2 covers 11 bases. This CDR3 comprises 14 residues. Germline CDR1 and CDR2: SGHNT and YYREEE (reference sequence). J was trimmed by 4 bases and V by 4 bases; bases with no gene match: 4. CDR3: CASSRTSGRYEQYF. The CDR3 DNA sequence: TGTGCCAGCAGCCGCACTAGCGGGAGATACGAGCAGTACTTC.

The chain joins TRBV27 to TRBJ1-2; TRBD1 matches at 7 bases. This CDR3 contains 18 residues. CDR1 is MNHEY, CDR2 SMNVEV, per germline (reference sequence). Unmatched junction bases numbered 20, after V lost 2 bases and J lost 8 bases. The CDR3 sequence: CASSLLSGVPGTARGYTF. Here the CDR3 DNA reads TGTGCCAGCAGTTTACTTTCCGGGGTCCCAGGGACAGCGAGAGGCTACACCTTC.

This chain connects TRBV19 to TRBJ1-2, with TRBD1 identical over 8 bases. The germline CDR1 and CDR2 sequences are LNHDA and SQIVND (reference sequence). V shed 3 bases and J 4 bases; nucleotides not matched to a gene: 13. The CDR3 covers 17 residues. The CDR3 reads CASSMLSGQGLGYGYTF. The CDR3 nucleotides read TGTGCCAGTAGTATGTTGTCTGGACAGGGCTTAGGCTATGGCTACACCTTC. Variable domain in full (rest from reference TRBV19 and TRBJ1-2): DGGITQSPKYLFRKEGQNVTLSCEQNLNHDAMYWYRQDPGQGLRLIYYSQIVNDFQKGDIAEGYSVSREKKESFPLTVTSAQKNPTAFYLCASSMLSGQGLGYGYTFGSGTRLTVV.

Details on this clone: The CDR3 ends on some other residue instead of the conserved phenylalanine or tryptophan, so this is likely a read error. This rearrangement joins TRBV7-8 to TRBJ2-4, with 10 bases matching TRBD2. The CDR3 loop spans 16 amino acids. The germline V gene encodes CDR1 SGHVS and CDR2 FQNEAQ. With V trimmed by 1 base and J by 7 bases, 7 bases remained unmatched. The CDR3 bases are TGTGCCAGCAGCTTAGTGGTAGCGGGAGGAGGGAACATTCAGTACTCC. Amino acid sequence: CASSLVVAGGGNIQYS.

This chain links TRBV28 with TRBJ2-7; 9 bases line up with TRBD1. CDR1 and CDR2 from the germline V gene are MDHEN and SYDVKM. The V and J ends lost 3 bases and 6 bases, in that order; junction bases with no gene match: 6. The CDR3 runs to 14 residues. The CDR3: CASSLTGGGGEQYF. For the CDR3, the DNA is TGTGCCAGCAGTTTGACAGGGGGAGGAGGCGAGCAGTACTTC.

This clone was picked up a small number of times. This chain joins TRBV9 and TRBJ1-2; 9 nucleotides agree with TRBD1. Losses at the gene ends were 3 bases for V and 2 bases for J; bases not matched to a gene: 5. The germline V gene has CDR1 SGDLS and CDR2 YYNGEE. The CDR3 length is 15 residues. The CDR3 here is CASSEVQGANYGYTF. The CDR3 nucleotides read TGTGCCAGCAGCGAGGTACAGGGGGCGAACTATGGCTACACCTTC.

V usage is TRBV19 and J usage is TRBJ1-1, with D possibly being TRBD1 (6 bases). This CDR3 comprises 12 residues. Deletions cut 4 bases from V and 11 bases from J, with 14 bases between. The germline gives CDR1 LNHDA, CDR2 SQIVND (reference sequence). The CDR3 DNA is TGTGCCAGTAGTAGCGGAACAGGGCCGGCTTTCTTT. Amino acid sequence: CASSSGTGPAFF.

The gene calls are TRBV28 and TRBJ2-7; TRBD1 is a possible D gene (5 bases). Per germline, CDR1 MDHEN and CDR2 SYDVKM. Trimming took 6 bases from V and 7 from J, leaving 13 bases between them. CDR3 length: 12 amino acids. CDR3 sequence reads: CASRQTVYEQYF. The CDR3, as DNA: TGTGCCAGCAGGCAGACAGTTTATGAGCAGTACTTC. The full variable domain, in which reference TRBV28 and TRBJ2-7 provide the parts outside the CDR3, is DVKVTQSSRYLVKRTGEKVFLECVQDMDHENMFWYRQDPGLGLRLIYFSYDVKMKEKGDIPEGYSVSREKKERFSLILESASTNQTSMYLCASRQTVYEQYFGPGTRLTVT.

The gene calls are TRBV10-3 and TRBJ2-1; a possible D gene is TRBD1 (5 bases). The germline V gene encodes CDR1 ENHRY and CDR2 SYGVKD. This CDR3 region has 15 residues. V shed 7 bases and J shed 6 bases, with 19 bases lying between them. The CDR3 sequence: CAITTTGGAINEQFF. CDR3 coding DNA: TGTGCCATCACCACTACCGGTGGGGCTATCAATGAGCAGTTCTTC.

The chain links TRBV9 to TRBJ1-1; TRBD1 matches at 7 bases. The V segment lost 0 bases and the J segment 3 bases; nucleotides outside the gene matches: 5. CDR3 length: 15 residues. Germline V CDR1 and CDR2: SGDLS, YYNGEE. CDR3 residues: CASSVEGARDTEAFF. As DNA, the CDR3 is TGTGCCAGCAGCGTAGAGGGGGCGCGGGACACTGAAGCTTTCTTT.

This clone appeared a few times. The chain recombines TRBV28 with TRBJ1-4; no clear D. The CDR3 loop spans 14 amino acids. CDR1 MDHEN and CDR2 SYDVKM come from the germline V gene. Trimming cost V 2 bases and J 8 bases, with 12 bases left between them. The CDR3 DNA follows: TGTGCCAGCAGTTTACGGGGTTTAGGGGAAAAACTGTTTTTT. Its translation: CASSLRGLGEKLFF.

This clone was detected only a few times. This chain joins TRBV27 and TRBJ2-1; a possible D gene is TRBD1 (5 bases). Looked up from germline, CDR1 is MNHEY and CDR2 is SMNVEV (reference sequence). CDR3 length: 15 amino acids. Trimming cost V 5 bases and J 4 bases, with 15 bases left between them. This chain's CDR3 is CASSPYSDRYNEQFF. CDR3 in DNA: TGTGCCAGCAGTCCATACTCAGACAGATACAATGAGCAGTTCTTC.

The CDR3 protein is CASSYPDRGFYEQYF. In nucleotides, the CDR3 is TGCGCCAGCAGCTACCCGGACCGGGGTTTCTACGAGCAGTACTTC. This chain links TRBV5-1 with TRBJ2-7; possible D gene TRBD2, 5 bases. Per germline, CDR1 SGHRS and CDR2 YFSETQ. The CDR3 has 15 residues. Trimming took 3 bases from V and 3 from J, leaving 16 bases between them. The full variable domain, its missing parts supplied by reference TRBV5-1 and TRBJ2-7, is KAGVTQTPRYLIKTRGQQVTLSCSPISGHRSVSWYQQTPGQGLQFLFEYFSETQRNKGNFPGRFSGRQFSNSRSEMNVSTLELGDSALYLCASSYPDRGFYEQYFGPGTRLTVT.

CDR3 sequence reads: CASSLGDPAVYGYTF. CDR3 DNA sequence: TGCGCCAGCAGCTTGGGAGACCCGGCGGTCTATGGCTACACCTTC. The rearrangement uses TRBV5-1 and TRBJ1-2; no definite D call. V was trimmed by 0 bases and J by 4 bases, leaving 13 bases between them. CDR3 size: 15 residues. From germline, CDR1 is SGHRS and CDR2 YFSETQ. The full variable domain, completed using reference TRBV5-1 and TRBJ1-2, is KAGVTQTPRYLIKTRGQQVTLSCSPISGHRSVSWYQQTPGQGLQFLFEYFSETQRNKGNFPGRFSGRQFSNSRSEMNVSTLELGDSALYLCASSLGDPAVYGYTFGSGTRLTVV.

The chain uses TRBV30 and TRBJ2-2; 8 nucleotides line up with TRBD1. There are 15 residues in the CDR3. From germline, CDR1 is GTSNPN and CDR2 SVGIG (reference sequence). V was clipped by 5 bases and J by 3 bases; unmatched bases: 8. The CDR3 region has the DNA TGTGCCTGGGTCAGGGGGCGAGTAGACACCGGGGAGCTGTTTTTT. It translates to CAWVRGRVDTGELFF. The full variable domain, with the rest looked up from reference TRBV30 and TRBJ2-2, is SQTIHQWPATLVQPVGSPLSLECTVEGTSNPNLYWYRQAAGRGLQLLFYSVGIGQISSEVPQNLSASRPQDRQFILSSKKLLLSDSGFYLCAWVRGRVDTGELFFGEGSRLTVL.

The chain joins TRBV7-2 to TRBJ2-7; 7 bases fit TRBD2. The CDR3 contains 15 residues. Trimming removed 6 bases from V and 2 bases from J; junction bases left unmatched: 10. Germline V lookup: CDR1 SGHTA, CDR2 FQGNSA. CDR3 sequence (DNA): TGTGCCAGCAGTCGGGGGACTATCTCGACCTACGAGCAGTACTTC. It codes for CASSRGTISTYEQYF.

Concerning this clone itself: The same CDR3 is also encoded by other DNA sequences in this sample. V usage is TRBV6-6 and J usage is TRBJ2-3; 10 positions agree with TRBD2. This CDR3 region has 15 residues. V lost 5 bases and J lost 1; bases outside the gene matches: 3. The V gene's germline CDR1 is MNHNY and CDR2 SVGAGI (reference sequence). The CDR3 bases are TGTGCCAGCAGTGGCACTAGCGGGGGCACAGATACGCAGTATTTT. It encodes CASSGTSGGTDTQYF.

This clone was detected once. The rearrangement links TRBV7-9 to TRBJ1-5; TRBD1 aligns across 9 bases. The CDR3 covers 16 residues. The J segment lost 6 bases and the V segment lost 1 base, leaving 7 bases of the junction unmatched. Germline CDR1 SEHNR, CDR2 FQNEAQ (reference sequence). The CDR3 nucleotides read TGTGCCAGCAGCTTAGTGGTCACAGGGGGCACTCAGCCCCAGCATTTT. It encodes CASSLVVTGGTQPQHF.

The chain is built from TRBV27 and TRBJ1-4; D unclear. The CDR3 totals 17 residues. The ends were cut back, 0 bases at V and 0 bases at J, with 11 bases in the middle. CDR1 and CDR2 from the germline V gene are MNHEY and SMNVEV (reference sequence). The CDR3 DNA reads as TGTGCCAGCAGTTTATCACCAGGTTCTGCAACTAATGAAAAACTGTTTTTT. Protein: CASSLSPGSATNEKLFF.